This T cell receptor beta chain originates from a study of cytomegalovirus exposure and HLA in healthy donors. Study-wide background: From donors who were HLA-typed, an early data release held 65 million to 85 million unique TCRs. Findings and caveats of the study: Association with HLA alleles at 0.05 false discovery rate was found for approximately 18,000 TCR beta sequences in a later analysis.

The length of the CDR3 is 17 residues. Germline loops: CDR1 MGHRA, CDR2 YSYEKL. J was trimmed by 7 bases and V by 1 base; bases with no gene match: 13. Worth noting for this clone: Its antigen is undetermined.

PCR amplification relied on 60 Vbeta primers (plus 13 Jbeta primers). Repertoires were generated with immunoSEQ multiplex PCR, while TCRdb's copy carries only in-frame clones and drops some. Found here are nearly 110,000 clones, roughly 70% of them singletons; the top ten hold around 15%. The sample comprised PBMCs. This receptor was identified in a woman in her thirties or forties in good health and CMV-seropositive. The chain employs TRBV4-1 and TRBJ2-1; 7 bases are shared with TRBD2. The CDR3 spells CASSQGQGGRVGNEQFF. CDR3 nucleotide sequence: TGCGCCAGCAGCCAAGGGCAGGGAGGGAGAGTCGGGAATGAGCAGTTCTTC.